The present entry profiles one TCR beta chain with its context. The sample is drawn from a study of control samples from healthy donors and cancer patients. There are 15 residues in the CDR3. Per the germline V gene, CDR1 is LGHNT and CDR2 is FRNRAP. V lost 1 base to trimming and J lost 6 bases; unmatched junction nucleotides: 4. Using immunoSEQ multiplex PCR, the repertoire was profiled, and TCRdb retains in-frame clones only, with some absent. The sample contains approximately 140,000 clones, around 85% of which appear only once. This TCR derives from a woman aged 30 to 39 in good health. The chain is built from TRBV12-5 and TRBJ1-3; 9 bases fit TRBD1. The specimen was blood. CDR3: CASGLETGGPNTIYF. In nucleotides, the CDR3 is TGTGCTAGTGGTTTGGAGACAGGGGGTCCAAACACCATATATTTT.